The 2 T cell receptor beta chains listed next were all sequenced from one sample in a study of Ad26.COV2.S vaccination and SARS-CoV-2 variants. Documented treatment: some 20 received Ad26.COV2.S at low or high dose, single or two shots; five or six received placebo; per-sample allocation not given. Vaccine and placebo recipients were sampled on day 63 after the first injection. Repertoires were generated with immunoSEQ multiplex PCR, while TCRdb's copy carries only in-frame clones and drops some. The sample shows hundreds of thousands of clones, about 89% of them seen only once. The sequences come from peripheral blood, collected in a trial of Ad26.COV2.S vaccine versus placebo. These receptors originate from a person aged 18-65 years who received the Ad26.COV2.S COVID-19 vaccine or a placebo.

The chain is built from TRBV5-1 and TRBJ2-7; D not resolved. The germline gives CDR1 SGHRS, CDR2 YFSETQ. The CDR3 totals 13 residues. Trimming removed 5 bases at V and 6 bases at J, with 15 bases between. CDR3 amino acids: CASRRTTLGEQYF. The CDR3 coding sequence is TGCGCCAGCAGAAGGACCACCCTGGGCGAGCAGTACTTC.

The CDR3 sequence: CASSPQGGRQPQHF. The CDR3 region has the DNA TGTGCCAGCAGTCCCCAAGGGGGCCGCCAGCCCCAGCATTTT. The V call is TRBV6-5, the J call TRBJ1-5, with 7 bases lining up with TRBD1. This CDR3 contains 14 residues. Germline V gene data show CDR1 as MNHEY and CDR2 as SVGAGI. The V and J ends lost 5 bases and 7 bases, in that order; junction bases with no gene match: 8.